This TCR beta chain was captured by sequencing in a study of blood T cell repertoires in COVID-19 (dated by TCRdb to about 2020). Study-level background: Collaborator samples came from the United States, Italy and Spain and covered acute and convalescent phases of COVID-19. Where available, HLA class I and class II types were taken from metadata supplied by the sample provider and were not determined by assay-based typing. Sample metadata almost always included a de-identified subject ID, COVID-19 status, age in years and sex. The prospective study material was composed of cDNA or gDNA derived from T cells, B-cell-depleted T cells, or PBMCs. Subjects who had been exposed to COVID-19, were actively infected with it, or had recovered from it provided the deeply sampled blood TCRbeta repertoires that made up the dataset. Samples came from the ongoing ImmuneRACE study (first 160 participants) plus 1,254 subjects from 6 global collaborators. The repertoires were released in a freely available public database meant as a resource for research on the immune response to SARS-CoV-2.

TCRbeta CDR3 regions were amplified from genomic DNA using the immunoSEQ Assay, a bias-controlled multiplex PCR. As for the authors' bioinformatics: Within the assay, amplification of reference gene primers was used to estimate how many nucleated cells each sample contained. To quantify the absolute abundance of each unique TCRbeta CDR3 rearrangement, sequence reads were collapsed and filtered. Productive Simpson clonality was computed per sample as the square root of Simpson's diversity index over productive rearrangements. TCRdb limited this immuneACCESS table to in-frame rearrangements with V and J called. A share of clones is missing; checked studies link under half to unresolved V genes, and the rest is unexplained. The V and J calls and the clone size are those of that table, but D and trimming were determined from the DNA. The sample table holds 190,000 or so clones, of which 75% to 85% were seen once. Over 9.5% of the sample rests with the top ten.

Study-wide conclusions, independent of this receptor: How much clinical and demographic metadata was included differed by source and by participant, and the metadata was provided uncurated.

Concerning this clone: Which antigen it targets is not known. Qualities for individual bases were not recorded, and no much larger clone is one base off.

Enrolling through a virtual design, the prospective study's participants ranged in age from roughly 18 to 95 years and lived across some 22 United States geographic areas. In the prospective study, participants were assigned to cohorts based on the clinical history participants reported in a screening survey and a study questionnaire. ImmuneRACE Cohort 3 recovered participants were defined by two consecutive negative NP/OP PCR tests, healthcare professional clearance, or symptom resolution. Mobile phlebotomists in the prospective study collected whole blood, serum and a nasopharyngeal or oropharyngeal swab from every participant. Additional blood draws and questionnaires over an approximately two-month period could optionally be provided by prospective study participants. Before DNA extraction, blood samples from the prospective study were shipped at room temperature or frozen. Input material: PBMCs or T cells enriched from blood (not recorded which). The receptor was derived from a middle-aged man who had recovered from COVID-19.

The CDR3 here reads CASSPGSSRYGYTF. At the DNA level, the sequence is TGTGCCAGCAGCCCCGGGAGTTCTCGGTATGGCTACACCTTC. The sequence joins TRBV3-1 (or the pseudogene TRBV3-2) to TRBJ1-2; the D gene is unclear. Trimming at the junction amounts to 4 bases on V and 5 bases on J, and the germline ends lie 14 bases apart. Reading the germline V gene (reference sequence) gives CDR1 LGHDT and CDR2 YNNKEL. Including cysteine and phenylalanine, the CDR3 has 14 amino acids. The retained sequence is limited to the CDR3, 42 bases, with the frame set at the first base.